This note documents a single TCR beta chain sequence. Subsets obtained from CD4+ cells comprised CD45RA+ naive and CD45RA-negative memory cells. These data originate in a study of shared clonotypes between healthy human individuals. In the study overall: The plates for each donor numbered three CD4 naive, three CD4 memory, two CD8 naive and one CD8 memory.

The protocol was immunoSEQ multiplex PCR, while the TCRdb copy is restricted to in-frame clones and leaves out a portion. The sample contains hundreds of thousands of clones, roughly 70% of which appear only once. The CDR3 extends over 14 amino acids. The germline V and J ends were trimmed by 7 bases and 4 bases, with 16 bases remaining between them. Germline V lookup: CDR1 SGHRS, CDR2 YFSETQ. The rearrangement joins TRBV5-1 to TRBJ2-3; possible D gene TRBD2, 7 bases. The sequence derives from a woman aged 25 to 39 in good health. The material sequenced was memory CD4+ T cells sorted from blood. Subset specified: CD45RA-negative fraction. Written as DNA, the CDR3 is TGCGCCAGCGACGGGGGGCGCGACGCAGATACGCAGTATTTT. It codes for CASDGGRDADTQYF.